This T cell receptor (beta chain) was sequenced for a study of Graves' ophthalmopathy and Graves' hyperthyroidism. A remark on this clonotype: The target antigen is unknown.

CDR3 regions of TCR beta were amplified from RNA transcripts. An initial RT-PCR round employing HTBI primers preceded a second-round multiplex PCR. TCRdb called the multiplex PCR reads again in MiXCR, with one record for every CDR3 protein. Among around 520,000 distinct CDR3 sequences listed, under 45% were seen once. Hyperthyroidism patients, aged 18 to 65, were newly diagnosed, under 2 months' duration. Whole-study findings and limits: Most thyroid clonotypes with frequency above 0.001 were detected in blood too.

V was clipped by 5 bases and J by 13 bases, with 18 bases between them. Germline V lookup: CDR1 DFQATT, CDR2 SNEGSKA (reference sequence). The CDR3 runs to 11 residues. J is TRBJ2-7 and V is TRBV20-1; the D gene is possibly TRBD2 (8 bases). The source material was peripheral blood or thyroid tissue (not recorded which). The receptor was isolated from an adult man with Graves' hyperthyroidism. The CDR3 nucleotides read TGCAGTGCTGATAGCGGGACAGCTTATTACTTC. It yields the protein CSADSGTAYYF.